This T cell receptor (beta chain) is drawn from a study of blood T cell repertoires in COVID-19. The protocol was immunoSEQ multiplex PCR, while the TCRdb copy is restricted to in-frame clones and leaves out a portion. The sample has roughly 130,000 clones; 84% are singletons. The receptor was derived from a woman aged 45-59 years with acute COVID-19. Material for sequencing was PBMCs or T cells enriched from blood (not recorded which).

The DNA of the CDR3 is TGTGCCAGCAGCTTTAGCGGGAGTGACACAGATACGCAGTATTTT. This codes for CASSFSGSDTDTQYF. The chain recombines TRBV5-4 with TRBJ2-3, with 9 bases matching TRBD2. Germline CDR1 is SGHNT and CDR2 is YYREEE (reference sequence). The CDR3 covers 15 residues. V gave up 2 bases and J gave up 2 bases; unmatched junction bases: 3.